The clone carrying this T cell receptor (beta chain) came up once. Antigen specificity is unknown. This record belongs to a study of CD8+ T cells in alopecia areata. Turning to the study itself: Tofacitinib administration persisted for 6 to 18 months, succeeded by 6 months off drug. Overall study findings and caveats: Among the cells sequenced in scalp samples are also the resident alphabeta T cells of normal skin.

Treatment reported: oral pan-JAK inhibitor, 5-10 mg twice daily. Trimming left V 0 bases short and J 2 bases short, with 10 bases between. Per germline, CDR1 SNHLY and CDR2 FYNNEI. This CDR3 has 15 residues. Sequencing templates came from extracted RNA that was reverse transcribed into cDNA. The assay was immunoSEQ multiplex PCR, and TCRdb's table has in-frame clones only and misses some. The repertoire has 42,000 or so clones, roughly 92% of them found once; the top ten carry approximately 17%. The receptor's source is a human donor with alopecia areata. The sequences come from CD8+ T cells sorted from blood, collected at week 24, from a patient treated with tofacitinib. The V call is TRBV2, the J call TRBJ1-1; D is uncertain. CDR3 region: CASSEARPVNTEAFF. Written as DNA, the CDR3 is TGTGCCAGCAGTGAAGCGCGGCCAGTTAACACTGAAGCTTTCTTT.